The clone carrying this T cell receptor (beta chain) was picked up a small number of times. Its target is not known. The data originate from a study of T cell repertoires in cytomegalovirus infection. MiXCR, applied by TCRdb to the reads, yields one record per CDR3 protein. This sample has 650,000 to 850,000 distinct CDR3 sequences; 25% to 30% occur once, and the top ten carry around 13%. Germline V gene data show CDR1 as MNHEY and CDR2 as SVGAGI. V lost 0 bases, J lost 5 bases, and 8 bases lay in between. This CDR3 has 14 residues. The chain employs TRBV6-5 and TRBJ1-5; D is ambiguous. The starting material was cultured CD8+ T cells from PBMCs, obtained from culture after CMV antigen stimulation. This receptor was obtained from a human donor in good health (CMV status not recorded). Some clones in this sample may be carry-over from other donors' samples. The CDR3 DNA follows: TGTGCCAGCAGTTACTCCCCGGTGGATCAGCCCCAGCATTTT. Amino acid sequence: CASSYSPVDQPQHF.